This T cell receptor (beta chain) derives from a study of CD4 T cells in relation to SARS-CoV-2 and coronaviruses. Study at large: TCR beta CDR3s were sequenced after roughly ten-day antigen culture of PBMCs. The HLA restriction of the shared crossreactive spike epitopes was mapped.

The method was immunoSEQ multiplex PCR; TCRdb's version includes in-frame clones alone and lacks a portion of them. The sample lists about 29,000 clones; approximately 75% were seen once. CD4+ T cells from unexposed donors were obtained before the COVID-19 pandemic (2011-2018). The cells were cultured for approximately ten days before CD4+ T cells were isolated. CDR1 SGDLS and CDR2 YYNGEE come from the germline V gene. Trimming pared 2 bases from V and 3 bases from J, leaving 11 bases between. CDR3 length: 14 amino acids. Points on this clone: The target antigen is unknown.

The sequenced material came from CD4+ T cells from PBMCs, cultured in vitro. The rearrangement uses TRBV9 and TRBJ1-1; D remains ambiguous. This receptor was identified in a human donor in good health. The chain's CDR3 is CASSVHSGDTEAFF. DNA for the CDR3: TGTGCCAGCAGCGTCCACAGTGGGGACACTGAAGCTTTCTTT.